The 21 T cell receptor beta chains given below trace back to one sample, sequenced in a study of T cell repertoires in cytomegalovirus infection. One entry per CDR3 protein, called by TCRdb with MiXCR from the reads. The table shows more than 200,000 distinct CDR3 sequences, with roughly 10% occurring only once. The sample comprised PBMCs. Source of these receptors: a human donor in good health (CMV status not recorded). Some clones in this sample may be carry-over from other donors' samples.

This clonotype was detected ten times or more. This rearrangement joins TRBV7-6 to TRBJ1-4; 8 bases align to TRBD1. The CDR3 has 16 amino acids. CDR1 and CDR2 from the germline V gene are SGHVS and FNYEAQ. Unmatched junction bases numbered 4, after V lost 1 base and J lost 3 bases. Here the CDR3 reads CASSLGTGMANEKLFF. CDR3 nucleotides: TGTGCCAGCAGCTTAGGGACAGGGATGGCTAATGAAAAACTGTTTTTT.

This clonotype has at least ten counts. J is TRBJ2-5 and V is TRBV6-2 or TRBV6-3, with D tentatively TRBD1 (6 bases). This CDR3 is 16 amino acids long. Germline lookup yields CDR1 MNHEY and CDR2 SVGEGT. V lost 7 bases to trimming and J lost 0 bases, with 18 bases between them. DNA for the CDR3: TGTGCCAGCACCTCGGGGATGGGGACAAACCAAGAGACCCAGTACTTC. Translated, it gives CASTSGMGTNQETQYF.

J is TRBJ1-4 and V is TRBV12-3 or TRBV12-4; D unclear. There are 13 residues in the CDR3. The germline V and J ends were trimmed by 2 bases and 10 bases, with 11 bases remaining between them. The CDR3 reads CASSLLWDGKLFF. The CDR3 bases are TGTGCCAGCAGTTTACTCTGGGATGGAAAACTGTTTTTT.

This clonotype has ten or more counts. The CDR3 reads CASSRREGRVDYGYTF. DNA of the CDR3: TGTGCCAGCAGCCGACGCGAGGGCAGGGTGGACTATGGCTACACCTTC. This chain joins TRBV7-9 and TRBJ1-2; a weak D match, TRBD1 (5 bases). Germline assignment: CDR1 SEHNR and CDR2 FQNEAQ (reference sequence). V was shortened by 5 bases and J by 3 bases, with 19 bases between the two germline ends. The CDR3 length is 16 residues.

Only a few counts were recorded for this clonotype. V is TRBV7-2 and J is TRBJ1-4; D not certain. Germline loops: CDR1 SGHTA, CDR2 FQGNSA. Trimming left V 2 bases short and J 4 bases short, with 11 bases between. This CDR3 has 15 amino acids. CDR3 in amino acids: CASSLRNSDNEKLFF. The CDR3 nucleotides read TGTGCCAGCAGCTTAAGAAACAGCGATAATGAAAAACTGTTTTTT.

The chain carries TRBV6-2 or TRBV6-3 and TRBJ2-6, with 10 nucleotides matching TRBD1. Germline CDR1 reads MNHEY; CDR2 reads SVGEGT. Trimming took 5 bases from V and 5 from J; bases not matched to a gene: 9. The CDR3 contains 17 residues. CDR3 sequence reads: CASSTGTGATWANVLTF. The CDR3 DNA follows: TGTGCCAGCAGTACAGGGACAGGGGCGACCTGGGCCAACGTCCTGACTTTC.

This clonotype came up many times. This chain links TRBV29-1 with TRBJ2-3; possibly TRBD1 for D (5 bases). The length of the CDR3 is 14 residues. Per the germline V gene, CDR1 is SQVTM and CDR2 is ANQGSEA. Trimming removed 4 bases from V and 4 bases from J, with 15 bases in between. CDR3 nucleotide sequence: TGCAGCGTTGTGCGGCGGCAGGGTCCAGATACGCAGTATTTT. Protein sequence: CSVVRRQGPDTQYF.

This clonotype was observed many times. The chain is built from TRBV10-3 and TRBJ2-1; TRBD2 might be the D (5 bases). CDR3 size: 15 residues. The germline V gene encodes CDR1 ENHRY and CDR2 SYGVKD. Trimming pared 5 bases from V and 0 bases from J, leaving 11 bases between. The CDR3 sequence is CAISPGSLSYNEQFF. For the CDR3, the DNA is TGTGCCATCAGTCCGGGGAGCCTCTCCTACAATGAGCAGTTCTTC.

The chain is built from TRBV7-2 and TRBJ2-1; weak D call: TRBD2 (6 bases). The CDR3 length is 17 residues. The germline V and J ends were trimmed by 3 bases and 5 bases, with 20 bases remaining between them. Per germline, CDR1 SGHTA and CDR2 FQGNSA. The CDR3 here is CASSLSGTGGSNNEQFF. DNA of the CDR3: TGTGCCAGCAGCTTGTCCGGGACTGGGGGTTCCAACAATGAGCAGTTCTTC.

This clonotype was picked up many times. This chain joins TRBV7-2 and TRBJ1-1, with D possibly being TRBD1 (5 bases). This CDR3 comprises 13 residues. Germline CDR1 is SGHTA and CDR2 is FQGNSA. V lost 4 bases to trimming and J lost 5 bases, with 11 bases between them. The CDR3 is CASSSDSRTEAFF. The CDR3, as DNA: TGTGCCAGCAGCTCTGACAGTCGTACTGAAGCTTTCTTT.

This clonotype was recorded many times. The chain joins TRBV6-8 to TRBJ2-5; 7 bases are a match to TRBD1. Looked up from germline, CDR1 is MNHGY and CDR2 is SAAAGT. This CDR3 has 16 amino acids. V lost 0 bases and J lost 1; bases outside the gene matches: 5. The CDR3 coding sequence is TGTGCCAGCAGTTACTCGGCAGGGGGTAGCCAAGAGACCCAGTACTTC. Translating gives CASSYSAGGSQETQYF.

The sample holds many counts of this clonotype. The CDR3 DNA reads as TGTGCCAGCAGCCCCGGACAGTTCCAAGAGACCCAGTACTTC. It is translated as CASSPGQFQETQYF. The chain uses TRBV7-8 and TRBJ2-5, with D maybe TRBD1 (6 bases). The V end lost 5 bases, the J end lost 1 base, and 11 bases lay between the germline ends. The CDR3 has 14 residues. Germline-derived CDR1 and CDR2 are SGHVS and FQNEAQ. Using reference TRBV7-8 and TRBJ2-5 for the parts outside the CDR3, the full variable domain is GAGVSQSPRYKVAKRGQDVALRCDPISGHVSLFWYQQALGQGPEFLTYFQNEAQLDKSGLPSDRFFAERPEGSVSTLKIQRTQQEDSAVYLCASSPGQFQETQYFGPGTRLLVL.

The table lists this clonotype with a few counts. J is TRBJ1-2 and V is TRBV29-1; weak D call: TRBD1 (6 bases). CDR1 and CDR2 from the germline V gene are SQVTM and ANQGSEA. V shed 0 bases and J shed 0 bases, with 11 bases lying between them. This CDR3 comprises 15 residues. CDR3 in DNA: TGCAGCGTTGAAGACCCGGACAGCACTAACTATGGCTACACCTTC. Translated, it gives CSVEDPDSTNYGYTF.

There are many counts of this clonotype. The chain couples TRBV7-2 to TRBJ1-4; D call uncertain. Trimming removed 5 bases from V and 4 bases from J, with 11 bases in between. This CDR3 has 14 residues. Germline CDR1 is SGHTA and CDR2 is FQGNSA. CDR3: CASSLDGNNEKLFF. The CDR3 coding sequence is TGTGCCAGCAGCCTGGACGGCAATAATGAAAAACTGTTTTTT. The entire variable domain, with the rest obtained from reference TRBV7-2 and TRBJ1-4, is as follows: GAGVSQSPSNKVTEKGKDVELRCDPISGHTALYWYRQSLGQGLEFLIYFQGNSAPDKSGLPSDRFSAERTGGSVSTLTIQRTQQEDSAVYLCASSLDGNNEKLFFGSGTQLSVL.

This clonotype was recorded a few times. The CDR3 region is CASSGAGGLGEQYF. In DNA, the CDR3 is TGTGCCAGCTCCGGTGCGGGAGGGCTGGGAGAGCAGTACTTC. V usage is TRBV18 and J usage is TRBJ2-7, with 9 positions matching TRBD2. This CDR3 comprises 14 residues. The junction had 10 bases not matched to a gene; V was cut back by 6 bases and J by 7 bases. Germline CDR1 KGHSH, CDR2 LQKENI.

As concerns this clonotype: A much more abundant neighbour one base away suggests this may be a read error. Written as DNA, the CDR3 is TGTGCCAGCAGCTCCTTCGGGAGCGGGAGAGGAGATACGCAGTATTTT. Amino acids: CASSSFGSGRGDTQYF. The V and J genes are TRBV7-4 and TRBJ2-3; 8 bases are shared with TRBD2. J gave up 5 bases and V 4 bases, and 11 bases lay outside the gene matches. This CDR3 comprises 16 residues. The V gene's germline CDR1 is SGHVT and CDR2 SQSDAQ.

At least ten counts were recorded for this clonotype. CDR3 region: CASSGFGVETQYF. DNA for the CDR3: TGTGCCAGCTCCGGATTCGGAGTAGAGACCCAGTACTTC. The chain joins TRBV7-2 to TRBJ2-5; no reliable D call. There are 13 residues in the CDR3. With 8 bases removed from V and 4 bases from J, the gap between germline ends came to 14 bases. In germline, CDR1 is SGHTA, CDR2 FQGNSA.

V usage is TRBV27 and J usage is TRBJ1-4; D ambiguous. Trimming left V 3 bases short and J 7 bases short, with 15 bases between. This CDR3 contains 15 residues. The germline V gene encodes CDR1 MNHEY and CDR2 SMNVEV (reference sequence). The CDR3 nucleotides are TGTGCCAGCAGTTTGTCAAGGTTCGGCGGTGAAAAACTGTTTTTT. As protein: CASSLSRFGGEKLFF.

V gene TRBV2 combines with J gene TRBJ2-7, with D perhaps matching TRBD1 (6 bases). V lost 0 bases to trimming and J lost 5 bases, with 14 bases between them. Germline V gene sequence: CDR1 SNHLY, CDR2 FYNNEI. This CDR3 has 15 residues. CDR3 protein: CASSEALQGGHEQYF. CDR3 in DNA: TGTGCCAGCAGTGAAGCGCTCCAAGGGGGACACGAGCAGTACTTC.

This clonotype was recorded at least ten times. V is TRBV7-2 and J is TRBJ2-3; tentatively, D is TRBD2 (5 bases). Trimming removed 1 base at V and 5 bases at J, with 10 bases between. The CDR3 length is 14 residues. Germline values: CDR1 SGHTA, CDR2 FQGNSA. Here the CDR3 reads CASSLDGLIDTQYF. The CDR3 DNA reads TGTGCCAGCAGCTTAGACGGACTGATAGATACGCAGTATTTT. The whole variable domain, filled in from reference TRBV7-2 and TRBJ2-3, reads GAGVSQSPSNKVTEKGKDVELRCDPISGHTALYWYRQSLGQGLEFLIYFQGNSAPDKSGLPSDRFSAERTGGSVSTLTIQRTQQEDSAVYLCASSLDGLIDTQYFGPGTRLTVL.

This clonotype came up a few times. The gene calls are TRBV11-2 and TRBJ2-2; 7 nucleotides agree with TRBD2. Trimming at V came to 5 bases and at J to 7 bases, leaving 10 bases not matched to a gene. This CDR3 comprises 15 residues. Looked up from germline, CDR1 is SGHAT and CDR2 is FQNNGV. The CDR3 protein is CASSPGTTRSGELFF. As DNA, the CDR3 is TGTGCCAGCAGCCCCGGGACTACCCGGAGCGGGGAGCTGTTTTTT. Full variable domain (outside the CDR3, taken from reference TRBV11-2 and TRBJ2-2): EAGVAQSPRYKIIEKRQSVAFWCNPISGHATLYWYQQILGQGPKLLIQFQNNGVVDDSQLPKDRFSAERLKGVDSTLKIQPAKLEDSAVYLCASSPGTTRSGELFFGEGSRLTVL.